The present entry profiles one TCR beta chain with its context. CDR1 is LGHDT and CDR2 is YNNKEL in the germline V gene (reference sequence). The CDR3 runs to 18 residues. Trimming removed 0 bases from V and 0 bases from J, with 17 bases in between. This entry is derived from a study of blood T cells in healthy people across ages. About the study: The capture of about one barcoded beta molecule per two T cells was achieved by template switching.

Combining a sample-barcoded 5' primer with a J-beta primer mix, a second PCR ran for 7 to 11 cycles. The template-switch adaptor was a 5' adaptor with 12 random nucleotides. It tagged each cDNA molecule. TCRdb re-analysed the 5' RACE reads in MiXCR, keeping a single row per CDR3 protein. The table has about 1.1 million distinct CDR3 sequences, around two fifths seen once; the top ten hold roughly 14%. The sample was blood. V is TRBV3-1 and J is TRBJ1-1; a possible D gene is TRBD1 (6 bases). The source is a man in his late teens or twenties in good health. The CDR3 is CASSQDGAGVFMNTEAFF. For the CDR3, the DNA is TGTGCCAGCAGCCAAGACGGGGCAGGGGTGTTCATGAACACTGAAGCTTTCTTT.